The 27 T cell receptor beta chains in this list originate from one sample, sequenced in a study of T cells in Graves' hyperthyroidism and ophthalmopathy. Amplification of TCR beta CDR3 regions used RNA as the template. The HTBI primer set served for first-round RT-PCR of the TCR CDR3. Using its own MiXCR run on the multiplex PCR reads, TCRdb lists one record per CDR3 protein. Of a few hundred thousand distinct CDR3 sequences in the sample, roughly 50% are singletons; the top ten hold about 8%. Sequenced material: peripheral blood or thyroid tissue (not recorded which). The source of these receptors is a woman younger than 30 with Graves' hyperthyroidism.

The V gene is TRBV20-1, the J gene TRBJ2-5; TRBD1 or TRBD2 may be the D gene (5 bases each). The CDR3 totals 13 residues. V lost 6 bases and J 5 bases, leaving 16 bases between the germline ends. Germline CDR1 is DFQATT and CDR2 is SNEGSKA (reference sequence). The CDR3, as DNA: TGCAGTGCCCCCGGTCGGGGCGAGGAGACCCAGTACTTC. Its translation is CSAPGRGEETQYF.

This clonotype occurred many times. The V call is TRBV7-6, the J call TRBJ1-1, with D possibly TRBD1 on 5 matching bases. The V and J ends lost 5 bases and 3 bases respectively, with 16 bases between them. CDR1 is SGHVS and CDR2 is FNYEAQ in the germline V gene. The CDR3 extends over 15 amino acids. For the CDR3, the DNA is TGTGCCAGCAGCGACCTCCGGGACGGTTACACTGAAGCTTTCTTT. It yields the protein CASSDLRDGYTEAFF.

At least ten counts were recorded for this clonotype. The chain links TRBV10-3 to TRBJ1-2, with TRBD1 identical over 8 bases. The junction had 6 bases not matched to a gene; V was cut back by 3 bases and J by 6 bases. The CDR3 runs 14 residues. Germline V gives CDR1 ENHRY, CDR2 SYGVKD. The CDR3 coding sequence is TGTGCCATCAGTGACAGGGGGCCGCATCATGGCTACACCTTC. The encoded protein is CAISDRGPHHGYTF.

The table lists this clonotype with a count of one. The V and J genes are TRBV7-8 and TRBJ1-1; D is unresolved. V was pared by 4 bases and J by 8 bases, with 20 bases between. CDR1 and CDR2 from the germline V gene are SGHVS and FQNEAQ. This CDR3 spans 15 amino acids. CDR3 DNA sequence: TGTGCCAGCAGCTCGGTGCTGGGTCGGAGCACAGAAGCTTTCTTT. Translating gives CASSSVLGRSTEAFF.

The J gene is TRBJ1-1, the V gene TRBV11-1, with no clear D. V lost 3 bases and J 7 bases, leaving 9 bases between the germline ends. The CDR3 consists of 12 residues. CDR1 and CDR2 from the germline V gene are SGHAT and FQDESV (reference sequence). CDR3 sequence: CASSLGFGEAFF. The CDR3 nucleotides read TGTGCCAGCAGCTTGGGATTCGGTGAAGCTTTCTTT.

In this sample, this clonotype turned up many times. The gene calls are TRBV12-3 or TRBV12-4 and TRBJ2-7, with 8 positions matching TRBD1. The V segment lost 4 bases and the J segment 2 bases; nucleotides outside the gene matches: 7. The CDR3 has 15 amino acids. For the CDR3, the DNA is TGTGCCAGCAGTTCCCGACAGGGGCCAGCCTACGAGCAGTACTTC. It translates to CASSSRQGPAYEQYF.

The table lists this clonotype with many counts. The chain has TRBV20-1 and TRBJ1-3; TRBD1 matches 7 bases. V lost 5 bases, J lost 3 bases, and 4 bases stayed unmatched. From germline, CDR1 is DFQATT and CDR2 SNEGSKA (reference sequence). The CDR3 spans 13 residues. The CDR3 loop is CSAGRDSGNTIYF. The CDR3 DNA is TGCAGTGCTGGAAGGGACAGTGGAAACACCATATATTTT.

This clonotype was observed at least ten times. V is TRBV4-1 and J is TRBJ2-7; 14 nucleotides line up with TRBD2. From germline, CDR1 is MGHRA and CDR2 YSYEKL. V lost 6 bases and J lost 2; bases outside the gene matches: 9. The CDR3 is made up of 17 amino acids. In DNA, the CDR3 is TGCGCCAGCAGTCCAGGACTAGCGGGAGGTTTGGCCTACGAGCAGTACTTC. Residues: CASSPGLAGGLAYEQYF.

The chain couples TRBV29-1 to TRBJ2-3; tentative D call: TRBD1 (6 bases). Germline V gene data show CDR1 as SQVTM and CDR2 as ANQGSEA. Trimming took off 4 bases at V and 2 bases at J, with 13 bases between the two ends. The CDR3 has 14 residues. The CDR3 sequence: CSVGRGPTTDTQYF. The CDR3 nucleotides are TGCAGCGTTGGCAGGGGTCCTACCACAGATACGCAGTATTTT.

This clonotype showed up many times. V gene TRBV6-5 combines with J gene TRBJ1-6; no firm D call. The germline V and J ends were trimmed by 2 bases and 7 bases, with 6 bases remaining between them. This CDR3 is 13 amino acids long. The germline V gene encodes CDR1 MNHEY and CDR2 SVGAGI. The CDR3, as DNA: TGTGCCAGCAGTTACGATATAAATTCACCCCTCCACTTT. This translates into CASSYDINSPLHF.

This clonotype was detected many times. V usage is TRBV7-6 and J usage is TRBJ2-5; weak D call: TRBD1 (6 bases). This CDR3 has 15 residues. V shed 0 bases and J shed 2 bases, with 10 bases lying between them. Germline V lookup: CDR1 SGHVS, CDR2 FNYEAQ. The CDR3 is CASSLARQAQETQYF. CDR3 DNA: TGTGCCAGCAGCTTAGCCAGACAGGCTCAAGAGACCCAGTACTTC.

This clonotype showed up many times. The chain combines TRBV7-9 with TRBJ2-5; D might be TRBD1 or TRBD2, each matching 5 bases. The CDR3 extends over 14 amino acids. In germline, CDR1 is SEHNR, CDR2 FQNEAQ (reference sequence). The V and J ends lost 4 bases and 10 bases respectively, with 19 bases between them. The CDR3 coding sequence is TGTGCCAGCAGCTCCAAGTTACCTCGGGGCGGCCAGTACTTC. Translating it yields CASSSKLPRGGQYF.

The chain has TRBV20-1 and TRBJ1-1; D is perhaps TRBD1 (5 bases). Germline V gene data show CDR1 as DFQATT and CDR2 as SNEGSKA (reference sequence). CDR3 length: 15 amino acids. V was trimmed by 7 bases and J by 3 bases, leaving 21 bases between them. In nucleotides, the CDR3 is TGCAGTGGTATAGTCGGGGGAGGGCTGGACACTGAAGCTTTCTTT. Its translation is CSGIVGGGLDTEAFF.

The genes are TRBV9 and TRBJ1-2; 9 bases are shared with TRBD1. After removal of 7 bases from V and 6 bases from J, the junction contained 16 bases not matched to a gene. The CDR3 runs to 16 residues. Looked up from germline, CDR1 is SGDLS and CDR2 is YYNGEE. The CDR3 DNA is TGTGCCAGCTCGCGAACCCGGGACAGGGCTTCACATGGCTACACCTTC. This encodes CASSRTRDRASHGYTF. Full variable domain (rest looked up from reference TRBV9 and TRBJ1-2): DSGVTQTPKHLITATGQRVTLRCSPRSGDLSVYWYQQSLDQGLQFLIQYYNGEERAKGNILERFSAQQFPDLHSELNLSSLELGDSALYFCASSRTRDRASHGYTFGSGTRLTVV.

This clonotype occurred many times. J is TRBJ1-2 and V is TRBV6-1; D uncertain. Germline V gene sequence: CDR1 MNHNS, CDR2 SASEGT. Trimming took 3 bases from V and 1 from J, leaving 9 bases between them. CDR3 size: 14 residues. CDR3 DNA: TGTGCCAGCAGTGACGTCGGCCTTAACTATGGCTACACCTTC. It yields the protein CASSDVGLNYGYTF.

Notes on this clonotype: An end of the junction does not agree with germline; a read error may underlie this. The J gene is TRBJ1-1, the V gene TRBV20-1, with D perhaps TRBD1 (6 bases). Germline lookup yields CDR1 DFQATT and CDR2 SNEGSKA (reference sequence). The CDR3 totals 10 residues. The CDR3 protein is CSARFVEGGF. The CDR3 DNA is TGCAGTGCTAGATTTGTTGAGGGGGGATTT.

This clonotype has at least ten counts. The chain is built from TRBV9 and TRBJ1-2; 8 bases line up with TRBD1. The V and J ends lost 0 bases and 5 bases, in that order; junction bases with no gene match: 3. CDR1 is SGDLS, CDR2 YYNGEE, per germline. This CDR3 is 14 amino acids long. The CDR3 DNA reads TGTGCCAGCAGCGTAGTGGACAGGGCTTATGGCTACACCTTC. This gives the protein CASSVVDRAYGYTF.

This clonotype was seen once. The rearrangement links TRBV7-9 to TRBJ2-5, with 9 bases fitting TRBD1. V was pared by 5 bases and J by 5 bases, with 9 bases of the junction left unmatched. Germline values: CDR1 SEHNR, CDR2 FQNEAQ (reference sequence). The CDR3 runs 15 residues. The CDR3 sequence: CASSHRDRVAETQYF. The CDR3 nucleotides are TGTGCCAGCAGCCACCGGGACAGGGTTGCGGAGACCCAGTACTTC. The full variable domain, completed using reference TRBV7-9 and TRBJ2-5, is DTGVSQNPRHKITKRGQNVTFRCDPISEHNRLYWYRQTLGQGPEFLTYFQNEAQLEKSRLLSDRFSAERPKGSFSTLEIQRTEQGDSAMYLCASSHRDRVAETQYFGPGTRLLVL.

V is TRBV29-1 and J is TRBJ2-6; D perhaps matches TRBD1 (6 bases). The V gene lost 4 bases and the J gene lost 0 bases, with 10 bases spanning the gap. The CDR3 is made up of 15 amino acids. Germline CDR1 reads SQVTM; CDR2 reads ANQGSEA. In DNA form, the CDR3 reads TGCAGCGTTGCTCTACAGGGCTCTGGGGCCAACGTCCTGACTTTC. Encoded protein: CSVALQGSGANVLTF.

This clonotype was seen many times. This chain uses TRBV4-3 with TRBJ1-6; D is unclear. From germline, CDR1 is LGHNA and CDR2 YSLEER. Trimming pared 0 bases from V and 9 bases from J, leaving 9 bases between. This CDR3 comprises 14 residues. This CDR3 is CASSQDHRRSPLHF. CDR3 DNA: TGCGCCAGCAGCCAAGACCACAGACGTTCACCCCTCCACTTT.

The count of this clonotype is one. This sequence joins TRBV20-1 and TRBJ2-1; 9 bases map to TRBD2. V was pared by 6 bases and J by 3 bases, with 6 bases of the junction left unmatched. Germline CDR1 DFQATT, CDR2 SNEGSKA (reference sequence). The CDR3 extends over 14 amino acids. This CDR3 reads CSAVAGDNYNEQFF. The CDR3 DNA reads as TGCAGTGCCGTAGCGGGAGACAACTACAATGAGCAGTTCTTC.

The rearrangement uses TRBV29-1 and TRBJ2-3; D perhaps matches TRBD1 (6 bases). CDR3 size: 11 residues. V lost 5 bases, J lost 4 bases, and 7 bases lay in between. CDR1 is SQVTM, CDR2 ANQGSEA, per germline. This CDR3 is CSVPGADTQYF. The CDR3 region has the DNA TGCAGCGTTCCAGGGGCAGATACGCAGTATTTT.

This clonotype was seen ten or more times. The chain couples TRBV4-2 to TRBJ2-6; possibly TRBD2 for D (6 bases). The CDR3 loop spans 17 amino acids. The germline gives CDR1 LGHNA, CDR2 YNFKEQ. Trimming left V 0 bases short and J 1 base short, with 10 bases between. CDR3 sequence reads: CASSQEEGGSGANVLTF. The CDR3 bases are TGTGCCAGCAGCCAAGAGGAGGGAGGATCTGGGGCCAACGTCCTGACTTTC.

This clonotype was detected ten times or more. This chain's CDR3 is CASSRPPGEGYGYTF. As DNA, the CDR3 is TGTGCCAGCAGCCGCCCGCCGGGGGAGGGCTATGGCTACACCTTC. The chain couples TRBV7-2 to TRBJ1-2; TRBD1 is a possible D gene (5 bases). V gave up 5 bases and J gave up 4 bases, with 17 bases separating them. Germline CDR1 is SGHTA and CDR2 is FQGNSA. The CDR3 runs to 15 residues.

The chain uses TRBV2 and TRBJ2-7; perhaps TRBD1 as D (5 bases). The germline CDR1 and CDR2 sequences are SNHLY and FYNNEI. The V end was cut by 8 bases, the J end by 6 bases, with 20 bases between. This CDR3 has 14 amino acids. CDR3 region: CASADGVLGAEQYF. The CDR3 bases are TGTGCCAGCGCCGACGGAGTCCTAGGGGCCGAGCAGTACTTC. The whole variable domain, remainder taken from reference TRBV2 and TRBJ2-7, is EPEVTQTPSHQVTQMGQEVILRCVPISNHLYFYWYRQILGQKVEFLVSFYNNEISEKSEIFDDQFSVERPDGSNFTLKIRSTKLEDSAMYFCASADGVLGAEQYFGPGTRLTVT.

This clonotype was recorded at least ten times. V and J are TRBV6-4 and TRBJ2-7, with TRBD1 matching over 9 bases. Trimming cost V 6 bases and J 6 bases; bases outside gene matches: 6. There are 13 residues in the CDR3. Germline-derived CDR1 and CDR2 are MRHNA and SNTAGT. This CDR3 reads CASSEGTGLEQYF. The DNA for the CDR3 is TGTGCCAGCAGCGAAGGGACAGGGCTCGAGCAGTACTTC.

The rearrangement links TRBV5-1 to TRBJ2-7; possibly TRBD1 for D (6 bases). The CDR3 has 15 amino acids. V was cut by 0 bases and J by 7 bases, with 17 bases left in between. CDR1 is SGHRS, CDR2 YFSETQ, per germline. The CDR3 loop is CASSLAGASYNEQYF. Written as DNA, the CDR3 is TGCGCCAGCAGCTTGGCAGGGGCATCCTACAATGAGCAGTACTTC.